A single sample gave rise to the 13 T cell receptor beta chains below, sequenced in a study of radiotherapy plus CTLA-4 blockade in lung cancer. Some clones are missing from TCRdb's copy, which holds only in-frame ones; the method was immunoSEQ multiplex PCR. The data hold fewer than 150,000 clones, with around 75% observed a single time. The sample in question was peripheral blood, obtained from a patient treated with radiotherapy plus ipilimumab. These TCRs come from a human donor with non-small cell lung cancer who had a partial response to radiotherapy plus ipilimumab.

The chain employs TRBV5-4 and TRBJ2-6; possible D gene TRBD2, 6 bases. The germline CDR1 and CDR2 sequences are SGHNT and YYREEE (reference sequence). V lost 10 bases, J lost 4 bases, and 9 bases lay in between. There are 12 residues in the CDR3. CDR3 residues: CAGGEGANVLTF. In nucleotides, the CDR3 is TGTGCCGGAGGGGAAGGGGCCAACGTCCTGACTTTC. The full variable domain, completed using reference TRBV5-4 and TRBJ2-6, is ETGVTQSPTHLIKTRGQQVTLRCSSQSGHNTVSWYQQALGQGPQFIFQYYREEENGRGNFPPRFSGLQFPNYSSELNVNALELDDSALYLCAGGEGANVLTFGAGSRLTVL.

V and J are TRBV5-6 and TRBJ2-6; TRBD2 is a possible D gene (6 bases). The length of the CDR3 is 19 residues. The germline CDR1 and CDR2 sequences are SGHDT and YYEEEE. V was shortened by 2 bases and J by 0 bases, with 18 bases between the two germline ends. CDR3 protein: CASSFFSPAGLSGANVLTF. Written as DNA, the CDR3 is TGTGCCAGCAGCTTCTTTTCACCTGCGGGACTCTCTGGGGCCAACGTCCTGACTTTC.

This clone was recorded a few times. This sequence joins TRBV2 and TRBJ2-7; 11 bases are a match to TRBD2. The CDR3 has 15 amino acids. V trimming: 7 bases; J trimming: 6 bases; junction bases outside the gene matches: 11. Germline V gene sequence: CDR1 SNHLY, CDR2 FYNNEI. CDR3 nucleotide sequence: TGTGCCAGCACCTTGACTAGCGGGACCCGTCCCGAGCAGTACTTC. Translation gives CASTLTSGTRPEQYF.

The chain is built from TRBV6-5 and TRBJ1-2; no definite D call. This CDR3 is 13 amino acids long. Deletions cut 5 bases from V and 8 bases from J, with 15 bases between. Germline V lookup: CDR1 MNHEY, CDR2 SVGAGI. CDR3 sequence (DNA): TGTGCCAGCAGTGAAGCGGGAGGATACGGCTACACCTTC. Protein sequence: CASSEAGGYGYTF.

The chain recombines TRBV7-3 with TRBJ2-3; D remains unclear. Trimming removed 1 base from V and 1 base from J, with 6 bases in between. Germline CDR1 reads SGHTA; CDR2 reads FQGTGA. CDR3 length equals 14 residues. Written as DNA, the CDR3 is TGTGCCAGCAGCTTAATAACGGGCACAGATACGCAGTATTTT. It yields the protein CASSLITGTDTQYF.

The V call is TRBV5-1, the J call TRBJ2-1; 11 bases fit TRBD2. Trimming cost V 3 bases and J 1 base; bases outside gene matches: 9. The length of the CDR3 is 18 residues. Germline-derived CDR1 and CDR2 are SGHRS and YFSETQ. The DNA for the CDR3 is TGCGCCAGCAGCTCGGTTGGGGCTAGCGGGAGGTCCTACAATGAGCAGTTCTTC. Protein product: CASSSVGASGRSYNEQFF.

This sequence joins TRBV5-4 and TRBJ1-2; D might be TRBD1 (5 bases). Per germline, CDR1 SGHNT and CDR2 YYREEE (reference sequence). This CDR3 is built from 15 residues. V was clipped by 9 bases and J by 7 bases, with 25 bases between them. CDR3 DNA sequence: TGTGCCACCTCCATCCTATTTCAGGGTGTAGTTGGCTACACCTTC. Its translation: CATSILFQGVVGYTF.

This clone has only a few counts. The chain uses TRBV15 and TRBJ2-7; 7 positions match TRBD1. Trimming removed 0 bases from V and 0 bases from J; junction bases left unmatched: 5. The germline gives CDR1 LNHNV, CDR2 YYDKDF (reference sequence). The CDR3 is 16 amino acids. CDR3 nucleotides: TGTGCCACCAGCAGAGATCAAGCAGGGGGCTCCTACGAGCAGTACTTC. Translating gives CATSRDQAGGSYEQYF. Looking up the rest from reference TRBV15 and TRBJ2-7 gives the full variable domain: DAMVIQNPRYQVTQFGKPVTLSCSQTLNHNVMYWYQQKSSQAPKLLFHYYDKDFNNEADTPDNFQSRRPNTSFCFLDIRSPGLGDTAMYLCATSRDQAGGSYEQYFGPGTRLTVT.

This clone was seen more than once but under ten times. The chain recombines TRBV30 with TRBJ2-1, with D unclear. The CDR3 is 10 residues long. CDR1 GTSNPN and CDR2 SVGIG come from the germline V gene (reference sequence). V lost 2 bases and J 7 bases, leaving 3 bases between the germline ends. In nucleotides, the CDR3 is TGTGCCTGGAGTTCTAATGAGCAGTTCTTC. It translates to CAWSSNEQFF.

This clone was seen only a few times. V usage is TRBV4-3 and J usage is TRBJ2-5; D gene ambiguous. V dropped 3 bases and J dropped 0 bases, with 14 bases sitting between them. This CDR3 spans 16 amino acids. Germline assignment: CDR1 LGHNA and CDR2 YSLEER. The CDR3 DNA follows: TGCGCCAGCAGCCACCGGTACTCAGCGTACCAAGAGACCCAGTACTTC. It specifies CASSHRYSAYQETQYF.

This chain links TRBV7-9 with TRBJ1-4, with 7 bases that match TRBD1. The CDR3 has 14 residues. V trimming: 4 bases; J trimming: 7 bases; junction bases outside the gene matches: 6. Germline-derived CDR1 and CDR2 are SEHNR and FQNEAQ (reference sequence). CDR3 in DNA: TGTGCCAGCAGCTCAAACAGGGGTACTGAAAAACTGTTTTTT. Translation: CASSSNRGTEKLFF.

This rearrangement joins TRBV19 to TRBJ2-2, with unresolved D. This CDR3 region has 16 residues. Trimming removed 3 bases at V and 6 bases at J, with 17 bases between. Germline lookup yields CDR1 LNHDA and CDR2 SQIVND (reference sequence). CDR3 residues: CASSMVKVLSPGELFF. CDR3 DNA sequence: TGTGCCAGTAGTATGGTAAAAGTCTTGAGCCCCGGGGAGCTGTTTTTT.

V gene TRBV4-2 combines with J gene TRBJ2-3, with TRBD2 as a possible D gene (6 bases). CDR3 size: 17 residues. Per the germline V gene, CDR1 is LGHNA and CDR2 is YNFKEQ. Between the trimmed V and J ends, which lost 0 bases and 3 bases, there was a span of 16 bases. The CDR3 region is CASSQEGTRDRTDTQYF. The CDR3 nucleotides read TGTGCCAGCAGCCAAGAAGGGACGCGGGATCGGACAGATACGCAGTATTTT.